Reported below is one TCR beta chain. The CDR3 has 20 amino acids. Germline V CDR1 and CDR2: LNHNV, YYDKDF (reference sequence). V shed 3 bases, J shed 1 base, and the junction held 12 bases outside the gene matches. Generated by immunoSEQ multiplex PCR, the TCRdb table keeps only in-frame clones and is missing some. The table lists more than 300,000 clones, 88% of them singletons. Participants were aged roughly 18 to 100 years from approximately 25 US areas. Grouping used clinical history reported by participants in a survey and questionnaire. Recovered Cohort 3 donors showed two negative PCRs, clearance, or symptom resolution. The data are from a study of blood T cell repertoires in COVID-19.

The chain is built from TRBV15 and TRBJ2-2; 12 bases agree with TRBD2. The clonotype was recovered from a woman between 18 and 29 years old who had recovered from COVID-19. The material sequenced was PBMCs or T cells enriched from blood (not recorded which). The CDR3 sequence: CATSSFRLAGATRNTGELFF. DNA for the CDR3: TGTGCCACCAGCAGCTTCAGACTAGCGGGGGCCACGCGGAACACCGGGGAGCTGTTTTTT.